The rows below give T cell receptor beta chains drawn from one sample of a study of T cells in Graves' hyperthyroidism and ophthalmopathy. TCRdb reanalysed the multiplex PCR reads using MiXCR and keeps one entry per CDR3 protein. The sample contains a few hundred thousand distinct CDR3 sequences, about half of which appear only once. Sequenced sample: peripheral blood or thyroid tissue (not recorded which). The receptors were sampled from a woman younger than 30 with Graves' hyperthyroidism. CDR3s leave out the opening cysteine and the closing phenylalanine or tryptophan. Each record gives: D gene, J gene, V gene, CDR3 protein. A D gene is named only where the DNA matches it firmly.

D: TRBD1; J: TRBJ1-4; V: TRBV30; CDR3: AWSKQGLANEKLF
D: .; J: TRBJ1-6; V: TRBV6-2/TRBV6-3; CDR3: ASSYQQGVSSPLH
D: TRBD1; J: TRBJ2-2; V: TRBV14; CDR3: ASSQDSPGQGPVDTGELF
D: TRBD2; J: TRBJ2-7; V: TRBV13; CDR3: ASSLGPSGFSYEQY
D: .; J: TRBJ1-3; V: TRBV7-9; CDR3: ASSQPSRGMRVNTIY
D: TRBD2; J: TRBJ2-7; V: TRBV20-1; CDR3: SASRTSGLDEQY
D: .; J: TRBJ1-1; V: TRBV7-9; CDR3: ASSPPWGDATGAF
D: TRBD2; J: TRBJ2-5; V: TRBV20-1; CDR3: SAPTLFAGGRETQY
D: .; J: .; V: TRBV7-9; CDR3: ASSAPLRATYNEQF
D: .; J: TRBJ2-7; V: TRBV6-5; CDR3: ASSYLPPRAGVYEQY
D: TRBD2; J: TRBJ2-3; V: TRBV10-1; CDR3: ASSAGLAESTDTQY
D: .; J: TRBJ1-4; V: TRBV29-1; CDR3: SVEEKLF
D: .; J: TRBJ2-1; V: TRBV7-4; CDR3: ASSLAPAFSSYNEQF
D: .; J: TRBJ1-6; V: TRBV20-1; CDR3: SATRGSDSPLH
D: .; J: TRBJ1-5; V: TRBV7-6; CDR3: ASSPGKDSNQPQH
D: .; J: TRBJ2-2; V: TRBV11-2; CDR3: ASSLGPGGELF
D: .; J: TRBJ2-5; V: TRBV24-1; CDR3: ATALAGGTSD
D: .; J: TRBJ2-3; V: TRBV7-8; CDR3: ASSFGLDIRTDTQY
D: TRBD1; J: TRBJ1-3; V: TRBV4-1; CDR3: ASSQEPGTGGNTIY
D: .; J: TRBJ2-7; V: TRBV20-1; CDR3: SARDGGLSNYEQY
D: TRBD1; J: TRBJ1-4; V: TRBV12-3/TRBV12-4; CDR3: ASSLRASGQGYEKLF
D: .; J: TRBJ1-4; V: TRBV12-3/TRBV12-4; CDR3: ASSWGIYEKLF
D: TRBD2; J: TRBJ2-2; V: TRBV7-6; CDR3: ASSPDVGGWTGELF
D: .; J: TRBJ1-2; V: TRBV24-1; CDR3: ATSGLAGVGYT
D: .; J: TRBJ2-5; V: TRBV29-1; CDR3: SQGSGAQETQY
D: TRBD2; J: TRBJ2-5; V: TRBV5-4; CDR3: ASRPGGEAETQY
D: .; J: TRBJ2-2; V: TRBV5-1; CDR3: ASSLYGRGPGELF
D: .; J: TRBJ2-5; V: TRBV7-8; CDR3: ASSSQGGETQY
D: .; J: TRBJ2-5; V: TRBV7-2; CDR3: ASSLWLGGGETQY
D: TRBD1; J: TRBJ1-6; V: TRBV25-1; CDR3: ASSGWTGGNSPLH
D: .; J: TRBJ1-2; V: TRBV6-4; CDR3: ASSARGEVSSNYGYT
D: TRBD2; J: TRBJ2-3; V: TRBV2; CDR3: ASRRTRDYPTDTQY
D: .; J: TRBJ2-6; V: TRBV19; CDR3: ASSAPSGANVLT
D: .; J: TRBJ2-5; V: TRBV12-3/TRBV12-4; CDR3: ASTYRLAETQY
D: .; J: TRBJ2-3; V: TRBV7-3; CDR3: ASSSQADTQY
D: .; J: TRBJ2-7; V: TRBV5-5; CDR3: ASSPEERAFYEQY
D: .; J: TRBJ2-7; V: TRBV12-3/TRBV12-4; CDR3: ASRRSAGKEEQY
D: .; J: TRBJ1-1; V: TRBV3-1; CDR3: ASSQDLGFLNTEAF
D: .; J: TRBJ2-7; V: TRBV20-1; CDR3: SARVRGTVSYNEQY